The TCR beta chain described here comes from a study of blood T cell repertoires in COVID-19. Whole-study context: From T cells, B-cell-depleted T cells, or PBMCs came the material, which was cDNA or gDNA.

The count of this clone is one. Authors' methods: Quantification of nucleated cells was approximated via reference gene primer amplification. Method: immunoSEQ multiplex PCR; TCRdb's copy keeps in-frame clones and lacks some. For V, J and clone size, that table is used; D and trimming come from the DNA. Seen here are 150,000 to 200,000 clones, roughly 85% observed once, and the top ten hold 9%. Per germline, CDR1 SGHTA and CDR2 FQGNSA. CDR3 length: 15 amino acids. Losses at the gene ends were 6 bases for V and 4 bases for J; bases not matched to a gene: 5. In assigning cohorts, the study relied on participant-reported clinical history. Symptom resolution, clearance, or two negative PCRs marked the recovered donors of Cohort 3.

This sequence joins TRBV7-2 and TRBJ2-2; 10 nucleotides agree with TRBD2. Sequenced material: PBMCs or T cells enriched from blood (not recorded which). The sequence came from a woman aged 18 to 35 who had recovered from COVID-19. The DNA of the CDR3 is TGTGCCAGCAGGGGGACTAGCGTAGGCACCGGGGAGCTGTTTTTT. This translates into CASRGTSVGTGELFF.